This T cell receptor beta chain is drawn from a study of cytomegalovirus exposure and HLA in healthy donors. Study-wide findings and caveats: When analyzed later, a missense DCLRE1C variant was found to be linked to TCR beta V- and J-gene trimming.

Comments on this clone: Its antigen is not identified.

The PCR employed 60 Vbeta primers together with 13 Jbeta primers. Sequencing used immunoSEQ multiplex PCR; TCRdb keeps in-frame clones, though not all of them. The sample comprises approximately 160,000 clones, 70% to 85% of which are singletons, and around 1.6% rests with the top ten. The donors, nominally healthy at sampling, likely had unrecorded immune exposures. This sequence originates from a woman in her thirties in good health and CMV-seronegative. Specimen: PBMCs.

This CDR3 is CASSVGQNYEQYF. The CDR3 DNA reads TGTGCCAGCAGCGTGGGACAGAACTACGAGCAGTACTTC. V gene TRBV11-2 combines with J gene TRBJ2-7; 7 nucleotides agree with TRBD1. The V gene's germline CDR1 is SGHAT and CDR2 FQNNGV. After removal of 5 bases from V and 3 bases from J, the junction contained 4 bases not matched to a gene. The CDR3 length is 13 residues. Supplemented by reference TRBV11-2 and TRBJ2-7, the full variable domain reads EAGVAQSPRYKIIEKRQSVAFWCNPISGHATLYWYQQILGQGPKLLIQFQNNGVVDDSQLPKDRFSAERLKGVDSTLKIQPAKLEDSAVYLCASSVGQNYEQYFGPGTRLTVT.